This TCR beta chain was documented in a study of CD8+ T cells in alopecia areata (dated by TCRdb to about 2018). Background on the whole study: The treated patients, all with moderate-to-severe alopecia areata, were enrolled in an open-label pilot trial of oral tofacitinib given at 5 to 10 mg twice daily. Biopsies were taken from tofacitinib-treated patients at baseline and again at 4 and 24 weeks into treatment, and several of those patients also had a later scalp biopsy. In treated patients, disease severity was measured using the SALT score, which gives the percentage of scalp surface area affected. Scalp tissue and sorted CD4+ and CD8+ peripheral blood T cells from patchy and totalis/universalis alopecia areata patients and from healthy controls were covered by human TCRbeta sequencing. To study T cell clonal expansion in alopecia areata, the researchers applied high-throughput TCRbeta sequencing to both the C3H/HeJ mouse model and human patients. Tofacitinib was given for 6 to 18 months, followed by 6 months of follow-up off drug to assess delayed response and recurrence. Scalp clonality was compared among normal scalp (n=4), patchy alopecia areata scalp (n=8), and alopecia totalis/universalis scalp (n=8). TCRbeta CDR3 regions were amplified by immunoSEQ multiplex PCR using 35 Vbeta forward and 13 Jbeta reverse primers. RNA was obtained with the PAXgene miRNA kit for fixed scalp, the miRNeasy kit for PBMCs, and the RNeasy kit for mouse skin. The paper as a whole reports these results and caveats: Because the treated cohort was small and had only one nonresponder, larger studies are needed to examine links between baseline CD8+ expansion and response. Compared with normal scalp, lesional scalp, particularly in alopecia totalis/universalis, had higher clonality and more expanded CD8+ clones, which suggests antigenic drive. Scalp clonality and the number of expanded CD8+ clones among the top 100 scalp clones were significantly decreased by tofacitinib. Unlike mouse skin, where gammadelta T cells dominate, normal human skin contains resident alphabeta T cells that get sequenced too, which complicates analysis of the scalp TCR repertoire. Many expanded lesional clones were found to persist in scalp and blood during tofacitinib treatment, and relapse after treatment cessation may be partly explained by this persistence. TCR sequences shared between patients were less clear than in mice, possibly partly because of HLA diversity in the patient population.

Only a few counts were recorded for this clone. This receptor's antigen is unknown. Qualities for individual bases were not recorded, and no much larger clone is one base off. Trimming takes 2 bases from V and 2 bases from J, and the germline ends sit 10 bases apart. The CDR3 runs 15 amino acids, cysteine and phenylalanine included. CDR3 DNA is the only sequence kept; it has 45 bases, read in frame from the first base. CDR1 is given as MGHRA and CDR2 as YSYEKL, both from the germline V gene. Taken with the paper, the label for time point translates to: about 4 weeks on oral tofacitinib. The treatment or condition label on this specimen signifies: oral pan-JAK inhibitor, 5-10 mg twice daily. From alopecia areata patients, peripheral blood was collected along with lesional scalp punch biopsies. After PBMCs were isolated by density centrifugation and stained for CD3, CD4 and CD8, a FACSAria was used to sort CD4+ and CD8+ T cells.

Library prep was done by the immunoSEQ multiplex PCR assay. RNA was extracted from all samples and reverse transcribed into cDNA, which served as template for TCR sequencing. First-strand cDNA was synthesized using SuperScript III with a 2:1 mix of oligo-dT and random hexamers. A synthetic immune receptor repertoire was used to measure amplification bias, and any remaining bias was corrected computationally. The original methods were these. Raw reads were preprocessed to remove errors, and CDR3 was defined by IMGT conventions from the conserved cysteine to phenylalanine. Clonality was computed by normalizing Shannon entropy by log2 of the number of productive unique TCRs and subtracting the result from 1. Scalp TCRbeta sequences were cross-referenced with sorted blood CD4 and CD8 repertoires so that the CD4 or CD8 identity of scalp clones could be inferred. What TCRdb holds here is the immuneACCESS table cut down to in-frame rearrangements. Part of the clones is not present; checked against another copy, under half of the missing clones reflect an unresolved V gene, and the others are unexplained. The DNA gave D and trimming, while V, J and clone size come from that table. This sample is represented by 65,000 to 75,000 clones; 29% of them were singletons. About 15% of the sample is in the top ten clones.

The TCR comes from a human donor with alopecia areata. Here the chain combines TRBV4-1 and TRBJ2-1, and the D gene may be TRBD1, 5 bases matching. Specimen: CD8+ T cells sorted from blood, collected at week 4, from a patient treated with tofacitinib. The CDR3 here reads CASSQRGGTYNEQFF. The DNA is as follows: TGCGCCAGCAGCCAAAGGGGTGGGACCTACAATGAGCAGTTCTTC.